These 14 T cell receptor beta chains were sequenced from one sample in a study of breast tumors, draining lymph nodes, adjacent tissues. From the multiplex PCR reads, TCRdb called clonotypes with MiXCR, one entry per CDR3 protein. This repertoire shows around 70,000 distinct CDR3 sequences, less than 50% found once; its top ten account for 8% to 9.5%. Sequences were obtained from breast tumor tissue. The source of these receptors is a female donor with breast cancer. Some clones in this sample may be carry-over from other donors' samples.

This clonotype was seen ten or more times. This rearrangement joins TRBV11-3 to TRBJ1-6, with unresolved D. This CDR3 has 14 amino acids. From germline, CDR1 is SGHNT and CDR2 YENEEA. Trimming took 1 base from V and 6 from J, leaving 7 bases between them. In DNA form, the CDR3 reads TGTGCCAGCAGCTTAGGAAAGAGTAATTCACCCCTCCACTTT. It encodes CASSLGKSNSPLHF.

In its sample, this clonotype was seen many times. J is TRBJ1-2 and V is TRBV6-6; TRBD1 might be the D (5 bases). Germline CDR1 is MNHNY and CDR2 is SVGAGI (reference sequence). This CDR3 is 17 amino acids long. V was cut by 2 bases and J by 1 base, with 17 bases left in between. The CDR3 nucleotides are TGTGCCAGCAGTTACCCCCCGCCAAAGGGGTTTAACTATGGCTACACCTTC. This gives the protein CASSYPPPKGFNYGYTF.

This clonotype has more than one count but fewer than ten. This may stem from a read error, because a much larger clone lies one nucleotide away. The chain is built from TRBV2 and TRBJ2-3; D uncertain. The length of the CDR3 is 11 residues. Per germline, CDR1 SNHLY and CDR2 FYNNEI. The CDR3 reads CASGEVLAQYF. CDR3 nucleotides: TGTGCCAGCGGTGAGGTATTAGCGCAGTATTTT.

This clonotype was seen only a few times. At one end, the junction sequence differs from germline, possibly due to a read error. The CDR3 nucleotides read TGTGCCAGCAGTCACTCAATTTCGGGTTTCTACGAGCAGTACTTC. Its protein is CASSHSISGFYEQYF. The J gene is TRBJ2-7, the V gene TRBV6-5; no clear D. The CDR3 contains 15 residues. CDR1 and CDR2 (germline): MNHEY, SVGAGI.

This clonotype has more than one count but fewer than ten. The chain couples TRBV27 to TRBJ2-3, with TRBD1 matching over 10 bases. The J segment lost 4 bases and the V segment lost 2 bases, leaving 6 bases of the junction unmatched. Germline values: CDR1 MNHEY, CDR2 SMNVEV (reference sequence). The CDR3 totals 16 residues. CDR3 nucleotide sequence: TGTGCCAGCAGTTTACTTTGGACAGGGGGTGCAGATACGCAGTATTTT. Amino acid sequence: CASSLLWTGGADTQYF.

The chain is built from TRBV7-2 and TRBJ1-1; no firm D call. The V gene's germline CDR1 is SGHTA and CDR2 FQGNSA. The CDR3 is made up of 14 amino acids. V was clipped by 7 bases and J by 0 bases, with 12 bases between them. This CDR3 is CASTPRTMNTEAFF. CDR3 DNA sequence: TGTGCCAGCACCCCAAGGACGATGAACACTGAAGCTTTCTTT.

This clonotype was picked up many times. This chain joins TRBV6-5 and TRBJ2-7; no firm D call. Germline CDR1 and CDR2: MNHEY and SVGAGI. V lost 6 bases and J 2 bases, leaving 11 bases between the germline ends. The CDR3 sequence is 13 residues long. The CDR3 region is CASSPPWPYEQYF. The DNA for the CDR3 is TGTGCCAGCAGCCCTCCCTGGCCCTACGAGCAGTACTTC.

The table lists this clonotype with many counts. The genes are TRBV18 and TRBJ1-5; 7 positions agree with TRBD1. Germline V gives CDR1 KGHSH, CDR2 LQKENI. The V gene end was trimmed by 3 bases and the J gene end by 3 bases; junction bases not matched to a gene: 2. The CDR3 covers 14 residues. CDR3 protein: CASSPTGFNQPQHF. CDR3 coding DNA: TGTGCCAGCTCACCGACAGGGTTCAATCAGCCCCAGCATTTT.

CDR3 DNA: TGTGCTAGGACAGGGTGGGAAGATACGCAGTATTTT. As protein: CARTGWEDTQYF. The chain joins TRBV7-7 to TRBJ2-3, with TRBD1 matching over 8 bases. Germline V CDR1 and CDR2: SSHAT, FNYEAQ (reference sequence). The CDR3 consists of 12 residues.

This clonotype was seen repeatedly, ten times or more. This sequence joins TRBV5-1 and TRBJ2-3, with a tentative D call TRBD2 (7 bases). Trimming removed 1 base from V and 2 bases from J, with 11 bases in between. Germline V gene sequence: CDR1 SGHRS, CDR2 YFSETQ. There are 15 residues in the CDR3. In DNA form, the CDR3 reads TGCGCCAGCAGCTTGTACGGGGGGCCCACAGATACGCAGTATTTT. Amino acid sequence: CASSLYGGPTDTQYF.

This clonotype has at least ten counts. The rearrangement links TRBV12-3 or TRBV12-4 to TRBJ1-4, with a tentative D call TRBD1 (6 bases). CDR3 size: 14 residues. Trimming took 6 bases from V and 8 from J, leaving 16 bases between them. The CDR3 region has the DNA TGTGCCAGCAGCCTGGACAGACGAGGGGAAAAACTGTTTTTT. The encoded protein is CASSLDRRGEKLFF.

In its sample, this clonotype was seen many times. The chain links TRBV12-5 to TRBJ2-1; 9 bases line up with TRBD1. The germline gives CDR1 LGHNT, CDR2 FRNRAP. With 6 bases clipped from V and 3 bases from J, the junction kept 6 bases outside the gene matches. The CDR3 totals 15 residues. The CDR3 nucleotides are TGTGCTAGTGGATCGGGACAGGGTTTCTACAATGAGCAGTTCTTC. Its protein is CASGSGQGFYNEQFF.

The chain employs TRBV24-1 and TRBJ2-7; the D gene is possibly TRBD2 (7 bases). Deletions cut 6 bases from V and 1 base from J, with 24 bases between. The CDR3 runs 18 residues. Germline loops: CDR1 KGHDR, CDR2 SFDVKD. CDR3 sequence (DNA): TGTGCCACCAGTACGGGGGGACACCGCTTTGGGCTTTCCTACGAGCAGTACTTC. Translating gives CATSTGGHRFGLSYEQYF.

As to this clonotype: The CDR3 carries no conserved terminal phenylalanine or tryptophan, so it likely arises from a read error. The DNA is left out, because the CDR3 cannot be placed on it with certainty; the CDR3 is given as TCRdb lists it. The chain couples TRBV13 to TRBJ2-2; TRBD1, the table's D call, was not compared with the DNA. The CDR3 adds up to 16 amino acids, both ends counted. Per germline, CDR1 PRHDT and CDR2 FYEKMQ (reference sequence). CDR3 residues: CASRERGGLNTGERMS.